The present T cell receptor beta chain was sequenced within a study of cytotoxic CD8 clonotypes in ibrutinib-treated CLL. Germline V CDR1 and CDR2: SGDLS, YYNGEE. The CDR3 runs to 14 residues. Trimming removed 1 base from V and 4 bases from J, with 10 bases in between. The data were produced by immunoSEQ multiplex PCR, yet TCRdb's version contains in-frame clones alone and is incomplete. The sample shows fewer than 400,000 clones, 67% of them seen only once. The genes are TRBV9 and TRBJ2-3; D unresolved. The source was PBMCs, collected after 36 months of ibrutinib treatment. The origin of this receptor is a human donor with chronic lymphocytic leukemia. The DNA of the CDR3 is TGTGCCAGCAGCGTAACGGGTAGGGCAGATACGCAGTATTTT. Its protein product is CASSVTGRADTQYF.